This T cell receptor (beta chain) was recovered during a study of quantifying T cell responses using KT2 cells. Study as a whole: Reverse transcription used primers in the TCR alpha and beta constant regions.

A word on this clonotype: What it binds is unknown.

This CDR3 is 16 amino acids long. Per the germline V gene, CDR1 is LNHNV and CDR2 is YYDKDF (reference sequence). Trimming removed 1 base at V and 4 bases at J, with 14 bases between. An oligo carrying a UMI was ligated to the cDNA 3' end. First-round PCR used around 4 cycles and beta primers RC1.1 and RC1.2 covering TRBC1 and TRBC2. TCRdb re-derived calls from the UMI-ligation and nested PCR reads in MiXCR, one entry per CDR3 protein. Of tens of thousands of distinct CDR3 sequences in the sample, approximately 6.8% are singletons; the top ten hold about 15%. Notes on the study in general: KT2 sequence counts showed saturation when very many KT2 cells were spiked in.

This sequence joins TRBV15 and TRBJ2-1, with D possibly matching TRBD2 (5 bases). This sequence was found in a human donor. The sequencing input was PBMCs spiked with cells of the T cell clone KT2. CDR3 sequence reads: CATSRVSGKQYNEQFF. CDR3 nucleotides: TGTGCCACCAGCAGAGTGTCCGGGAAACAGTACAATGAGCAGTTCTTC.